This T cell receptor beta chain was sequenced during a study of cytomegalovirus exposure and HLA in healthy donors. V lost 2 bases and J 1 base, leaving 6 bases between the germline ends. The CDR3 has 13 amino acids. Germline-derived CDR1 and CDR2 are MGHRA and YSYEKL. Clones were read by immunoSEQ multiplex PCR, and TCRdb kept only the in-frame ones, dropping some. The sample consists of about 240,000 clones, about 86% of them appearing once. The sequenced sample consisted of PBMCs. The TCR originated in a woman in her twenties or thirties in good health and CMV-seropositive. The chain employs TRBV4-1 and TRBJ2-7; the D is unclear. The CDR3 protein is CASSQLVSYEQYF. The CDR3 DNA reads as TGCGCCAGCAGCCAACTAGTATCCTACGAGCAGTACTTC.